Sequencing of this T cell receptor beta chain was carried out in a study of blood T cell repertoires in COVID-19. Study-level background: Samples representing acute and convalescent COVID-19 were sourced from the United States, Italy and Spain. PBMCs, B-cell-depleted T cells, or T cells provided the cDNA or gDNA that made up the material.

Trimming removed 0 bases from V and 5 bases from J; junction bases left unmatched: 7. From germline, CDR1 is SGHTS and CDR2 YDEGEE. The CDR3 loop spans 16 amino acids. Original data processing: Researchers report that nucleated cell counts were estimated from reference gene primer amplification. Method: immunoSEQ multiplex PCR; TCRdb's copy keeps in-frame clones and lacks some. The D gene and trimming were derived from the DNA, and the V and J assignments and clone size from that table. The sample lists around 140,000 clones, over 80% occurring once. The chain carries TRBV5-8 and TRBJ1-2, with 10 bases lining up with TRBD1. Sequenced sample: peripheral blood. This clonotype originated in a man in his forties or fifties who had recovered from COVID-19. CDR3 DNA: TGTGCCAGCAGCTTGGACCGGGACAGGGGTTATTATGGCTACACCTTC. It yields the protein CASSLDRDRGYYGYTF.